This T cell receptor (beta chain) was profiled in a study of blood T cell repertoires in COVID-19. Produced via immunoSEQ multiplex PCR; TCRdb's table is partial and in-frame only. This table holds fewer than 250,000 clones, approximately 81% found once. From germline, CDR1 is MDHEN and CDR2 SYDVKM. The CDR3 contains 20 residues. V was pared by 3 bases and J by 0 bases, with 23 bases between. The chain carries TRBV28 and TRBJ2-2; no reliable D call. Source material: peripheral blood. The clonotype was recovered from a man in his forties with acute or convalescent COVID-19. CDR3 residues: CASSFVLLIPAQTNTGELFF. In nucleotides, the CDR3 is TGTGCCAGCAGTTTCGTGCTCCTAATCCCCGCACAGACGAACACCGGGGAGCTGTTTTTT. The full variable domain, completed using reference TRBV28 and TRBJ2-2, is DVKVTQSSRYLVKRTGEKVFLECVQDMDHENMFWYRQDPGLGLRLIYFSYDVKMKEKGDIPEGYSVSREKKERFSLILESASTNQTSMYLCASSFVLLIPAQTNTGELFFGEGSRLTVL.